This TCR beta chain was obtained from a study of blood T cells in healthy people across ages. Study-wide findings and caveats: There were more naive CD4+ cells and higher diversity in long-lived donors than in aged donors. Across the age range, TCR beta diversity per million T cells fell in a roughly linear way.

Germline V gene sequence: CDR1 DFQATT, CDR2 SNEGSKA (reference sequence). V was shortened by 2 bases and J by 5 bases, with 6 bases between the two germline ends. The CDR3 spans 12 residues. The authors ran a second PCR of about 6 to 11 cycles using a sample-barcoded 5' primer and a J-beta primer mix. Every cDNA molecule carried a tag from a template-switch adaptor bearing 12 random nucleotides. MiXCR, run by TCRdb on the 5' RACE reads, gives a single entry per CDR3 protein. Of roughly 900,000 distinct CDR3 sequences in the sample, 29% are singletons; the top ten hold approximately 15%. A remark on this clonotype: Its specificity is not known. This may be a read error, as it is one base from a much larger clone.

The amount of total RNA extracted per sample was at least 5.5 micrograms. This sequence originates from a woman older than 75 in good health. Sequenced: blood. The V and J genes are TRBV20-1 and TRBJ1-4; weak D call: TRBD1 (5 bases). The CDR3, as DNA: TGCAGTGCTAGACGGGGCAATGAAAAACTGTTTTTT. It encodes CSARRGNEKLFF.